One sample yielded the 7 T cell receptor beta chains listed below, sequenced in a study of blood T cells in healthy people across ages. Primed by a sample-barcoded 5' primer and a J-beta primer mix, a second PCR proceeded for about 6 to 12 cycles. TCRdb re-analysed the 5' RACE reads in MiXCR, keeping a single row per CDR3 protein. The sample has hundreds of thousands of distinct CDR3 sequences, 24% seen once. The same data also went into a second study, on T cells of mothers and their children.

The sample comprised blood. The receptor source for this set is a boy aged 5-17 years in good health.

This chain links TRBV4-3 with TRBJ2-4; the match to TRBD2 covers 9 bases. Germline lookup yields CDR1 LGHNA and CDR2 YSLEER. The V and J ends lost 4 bases and 2 bases, in that order; junction bases with no gene match: 12. The CDR3 totals 18 residues. The DNA for the CDR3 is TGCGCCAGCAGCCTCTTCTGGGGCGGGAGGGCCCCCAAAAACATTCAGTACTTC. This codes for CASSLFWGGRAPKNIQYF.

This chain links TRBV6-2 or TRBV6-3 with TRBJ2-3, with no clear D. In germline, CDR1 is MNHEY, CDR2 SVGEGT. The CDR3 totals 16 residues. The V end was cut by 7 bases, the J end by 0 bases, with 17 bases between. The DNA for the CDR3 is TGTGCCAGCACCCCCGTCAGGATGTCTAGCACAGATACGCAGTATTTT. Its protein product is CASTPVRMSSTDTQYF.

In its sample, this clonotype was seen a few times. The chain has TRBV7-9 and TRBJ2-5; D not resolved. Matching the DNA end better, TRBJ2-1 makes the J call doubtful. This CDR3 has 12 residues. Germline CDR1 SEHNR, CDR2 FQNEAQ (reference sequence). The CDR3 sequence is CASSLGQRGQFF. In nucleotides, the CDR3 is TGTGCCAGCAGCTTAGGGCAAAGAGGGCAGTTCTTC.

The rearrangement joins TRBV10-3 to TRBJ2-2; the D gene is possibly TRBD1 (6 bases). Trimming left V 3 bases short and J 8 bases short, with 10 bases between. Germline assignment: CDR1 ENHRY and CDR2 SYGVKD. The CDR3 totals 13 residues. CDR3 in DNA: TGTGCCATCAGTGACAACACAGGGGGGGAGCTGTTTTTT. The encoded protein is CAISDNTGGELFF.

The V gene is TRBV6-2 or TRBV6-3, the J gene TRBJ2-1; TRBD2 matches 7 bases. J lost 3 bases, V lost 2 bases, and 4 bases had no gene match. CDR3 length: 15 amino acids. Germline assignment: CDR1 MNHEY and CDR2 SVGEGT. CDR3: CASSYRASGYNEQFF. For the CDR3, the DNA is TGTGCCAGCAGTTACCGGGCTAGCGGCTACAATGAGCAGTTCTTC.

This clonotype has a handful of counts. J is TRBJ2-5 and V is TRBV11-2, with 8 bases matching TRBD2. Germline V gene data show CDR1 as SGHAT and CDR2 as FQNNGV. CDR3 size: 15 residues. Losses at the gene ends were 4 bases for V and 9 bases for J; bases not matched to a gene: 13. The CDR3 protein is CASSSEVGAREAQYF. CDR3 DNA sequence: TGTGCCAGCAGCTCGGAGGTGGGAGCGCGGGAGGCCCAGTACTTC.

The V and J genes are TRBV29-1 and TRBJ1-4, with 12 bases lining up with TRBD1. The CDR3 is 14 residues long. Per the germline V gene, CDR1 is SQVTM and CDR2 is ANQGSEA. V shed 6 bases and J 8 bases; nucleotides not matched to a gene: 7. The CDR3 DNA sequence: TGCAGCGTGCGGAGGGGACAGGGGGCCGAAAAACTGTTTTTT. This codes for CSVRRGQGAEKLFF. The full variable domain, with the rest looked up from reference TRBV29-1 and TRBJ1-4, is SAVISQKPSRDICQRGTSLTIQCQVDSQVTMMFWYRQQPGQSLTLIATANQGSEATYESGFVIDKFPISRPNLTFSTLTVSNMSPEDSSIYLCSVRRGQGAEKLFFGSGTQLSVL.